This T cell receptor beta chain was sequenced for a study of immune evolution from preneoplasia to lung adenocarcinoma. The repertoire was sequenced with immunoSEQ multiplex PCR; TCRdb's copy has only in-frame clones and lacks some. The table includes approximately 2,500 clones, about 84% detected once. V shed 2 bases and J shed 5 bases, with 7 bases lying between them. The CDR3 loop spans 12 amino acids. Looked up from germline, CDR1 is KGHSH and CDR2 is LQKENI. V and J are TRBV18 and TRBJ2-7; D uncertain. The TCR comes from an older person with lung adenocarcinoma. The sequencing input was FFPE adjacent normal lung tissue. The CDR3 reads CASSPNLDEQYF. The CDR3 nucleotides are TGTGCCAGCTCACCAAACTTGGACGAGCAGTACTTC.